What follows describes a single TCR beta chain. Its antigen remains undetermined. Nothing much larger sits one base from this clone, and base qualities are not available. These data are taken from a study of blood T cell repertoires in COVID-19 (dated by TCRdb to between 2020 and 2021). As for the study more broadly: Samples covering the acute and convalescent phases of COVID-19 were provided by collaborators in the United States, Italy and Spain. HLA class I and class II types, where available, came from metadata supplied by the sample provider rather than from assay-based typing. A de-identified subject ID, COVID-19 status, age in years and sex were almost always included in the sample metadata. The dataset comprised deeply sampled blood TCRbeta repertoires from subjects exposed to, actively infected with, or recovered from COVID-19. The repertoires were released in a freely available public database intended as a resource for research on the immune response to SARS-CoV-2. The prospective study material was composed of cDNA or gDNA derived from T cells, B-cell-depleted T cells, or PBMCs. Samples were obtained from the ongoing ImmuneRACE study (first 160 participants) and from roughly 1,300 subjects provided by 6 global collaborators. On the study overall, not on this receptor specifically: The amount of clinical and demographic metadata varied by source and participant and was provided uncurated.

The immunoSEQ Assay, a bias-controlled multiplex PCR, was used to amplify TCRbeta CDR3 regions from genomic DNA. The study's own analysis went as follows. Nucleated cell counts per sample were estimated from amplification of reference gene primers within the assay. To quantify the absolute abundance of each unique TCRbeta CDR3 rearrangement, sequence reads were collapsed and filtered. For each sample, productive Simpson clonality was calculated by taking the square root of Simpson's diversity index across productive rearrangements. The table was pulled from immuneACCESS by TCRdb, which kept in-frame rearrangements only. Such tables lose some clones; where checked, under half of the loss comes from unresolved V genes, and the rest has no known cause. Clone size and the V and J calls come from that table; the DNA yielded D and trimming. Recorded for this sample are over 200,000 clones; less than 90% of them occurred a single time. The biggest ten clones account for 1.9% of the sample.

The CDR1 and CDR2 encoded by the germline V gene are SGDLS and YYNGEE. The CDR3 covers 14 residues, taking in both the cysteine and the phenylalanine. Kept here is only the CDR3 DNA, which spans 42 bases and is read in frame from base 1. The junction shows trimming of 0 bases on V and 6 bases on J, plus 9 bases between the germline ends. Collaborating institutions collected whole blood in K2EDTA tubes following their own protocols. For TCRbeta analysis, collaborator samples were shipped as frozen whole blood, as isolated PBMCs, or as DNA extracted from either sample type. The sequence derives from a man aged 40-50 years with active or convalescent COVID-19. What was sequenced was peripheral blood. This chain joins TRBV9 to TRBJ2-2; the D gene is perhaps TRBD2, from 5 matching bases. The base sequence is TGTGCCAGCAGCGTAGGAGGAGGCGCCGGGGAGCTGTTTTTT. This is translated as CASSVGGGAGELFF.